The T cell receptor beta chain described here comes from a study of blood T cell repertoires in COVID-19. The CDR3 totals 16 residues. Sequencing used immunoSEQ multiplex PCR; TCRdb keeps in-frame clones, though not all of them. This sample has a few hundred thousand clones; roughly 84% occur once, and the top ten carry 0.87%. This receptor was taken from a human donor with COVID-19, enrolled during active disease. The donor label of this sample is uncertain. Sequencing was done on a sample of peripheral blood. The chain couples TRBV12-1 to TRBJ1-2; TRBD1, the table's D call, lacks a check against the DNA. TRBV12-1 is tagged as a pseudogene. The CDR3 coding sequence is TGTGCCAGCAGCTTTGTCGTAGGGGCAGCTTACTATGGCTACACCTTC. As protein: CASSFVVGAAYYGYTF.